This T cell receptor (beta chain) was observed in a study of cytotoxic CD8 clonotypes in ibrutinib-treated CLL. Study background: Of a cohort that held 11 relapsed/refractory and over 14 treatment-naive patients, fewer than 18 were IGHV unmutated.

Germline V lookup: CDR1 MDHEN, CDR2 SYDVKM. CDR3 length equals 15 residues. Trimming took 7 bases from V and 6 from J; bases not matched to a gene: 12. Sequencing was performed with immunoSEQ multiplex PCR; in TCRdb, only in-frame clones are kept and a portion is missing. The sample contains around 70,000 clones, 68% of which appear only once. Concerning this clone itself: Its target is unknown.

Notes on the study in general: Clonotypes that were public were uncommon, and they contracted or stayed stable on treatment. Sustained-remission and progressing patients were not sampled at matched times.

The source of this sequence is a human donor with chronic lymphocytic leukemia. This specimen was PBMCs, taken after 12 months of ibrutinib treatment. The chain has TRBV28 and TRBJ2-4; 7 nucleotides line up with TRBD2. As DNA, the CDR3 is TGTGCCAGCACTTCTACGGGGGGACTTCGAAACATTCAGTACTTC. It is translated as CASTSTGGLRNIQYF.